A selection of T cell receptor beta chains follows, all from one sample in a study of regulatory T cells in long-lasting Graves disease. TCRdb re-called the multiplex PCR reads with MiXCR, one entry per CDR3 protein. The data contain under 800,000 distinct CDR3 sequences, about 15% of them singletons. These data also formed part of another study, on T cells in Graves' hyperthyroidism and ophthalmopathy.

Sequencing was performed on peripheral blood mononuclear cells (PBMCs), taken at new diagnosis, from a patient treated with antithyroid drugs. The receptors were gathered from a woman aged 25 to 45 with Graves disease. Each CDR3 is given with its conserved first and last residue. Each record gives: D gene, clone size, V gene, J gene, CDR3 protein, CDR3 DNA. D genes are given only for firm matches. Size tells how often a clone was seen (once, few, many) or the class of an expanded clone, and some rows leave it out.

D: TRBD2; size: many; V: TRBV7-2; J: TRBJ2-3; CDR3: CASSHGLAGVPSTDTQYF; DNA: TGTGCCAGCAGCCACGGACTAGCGGGAGTTCCTAGCACAGATACGCAGTATTTT
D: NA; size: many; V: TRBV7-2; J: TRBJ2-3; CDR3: CASRENSNTQYF; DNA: TGTGCCAGCAGAGAAAACAGCAATACGCAGTATTTT
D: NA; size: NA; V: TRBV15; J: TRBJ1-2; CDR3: CATSRARDTNYGYTF; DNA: TGTGCCACCAGCAGAGCTCGTGACACTAACTATGGCTACACCTTC
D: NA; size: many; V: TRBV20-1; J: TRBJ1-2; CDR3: CSARYQGTYTF; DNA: TGCAGTGCTCGATACCAGGGGACCTACACCTTC
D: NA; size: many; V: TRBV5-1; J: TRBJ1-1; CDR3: CASSLDPANTEAFF; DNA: TGCGCCAGCAGCTTGGATCCAGCGAACACTGAAGCTTTCTTT
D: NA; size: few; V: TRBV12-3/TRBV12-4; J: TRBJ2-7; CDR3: CASSFGVRPYEQYF; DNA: TGTGCCAGCAGTTTTGGGGTTAGACCCTACGAGCAGTACTTC
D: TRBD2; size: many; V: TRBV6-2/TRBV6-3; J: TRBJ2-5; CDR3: CASSSVAGGETQYF; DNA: TGTGCCAGCAGTTCTGTAGCGGGAGGGGAGACCCAGTACTTC
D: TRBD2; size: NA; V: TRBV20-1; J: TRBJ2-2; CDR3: CSASGTSHTGELFF; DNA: TGCAGTGCTAGCGGGACTAGCCACACCGGGGAGCTGTTTTTT
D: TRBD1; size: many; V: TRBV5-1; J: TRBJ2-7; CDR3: CASSVGQTSYEQYF; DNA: TGCGCCAGCAGCGTGGGACAGACCTCATACGAGCAGTACTTC
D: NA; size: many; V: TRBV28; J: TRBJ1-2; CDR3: CASSFVLSVGGYTF; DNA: TGTGCCAGCAGTTTTGTCTTATCGGTGGGAGGCTACACCTTC
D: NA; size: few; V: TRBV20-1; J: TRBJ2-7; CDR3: CSASTHWSPNF; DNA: TGCAGTGCTAGTACCCATTGGTCCCCAAACTTC
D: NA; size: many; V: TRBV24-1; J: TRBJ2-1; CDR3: CATSDLQTGSNEQFF; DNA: TGTGCCACCAGTGATTTGCAGACTGGCTCTAATGAGCAGTTCTTC
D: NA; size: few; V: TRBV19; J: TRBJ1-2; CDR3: CASSITGIRYGYTF; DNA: TGTGCCAGTAGCATTACAGGGATCCGGTATGGCTACACCTTC
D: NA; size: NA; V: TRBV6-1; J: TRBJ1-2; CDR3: CASSEFSGVGYGYTF; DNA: TGTGCCAGCAGTGAATTCTCAGGGGTCGGCTATGGCTACACCTTC
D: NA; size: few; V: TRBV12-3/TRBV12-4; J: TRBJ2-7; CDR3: CASSYGVVGYEQYF; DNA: TGTGCCAGCAGTTACGGGGTGGTGGGCTACGAGCAGTACTTC
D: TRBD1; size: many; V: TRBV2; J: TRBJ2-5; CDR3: CASTVTGGIGETQYF; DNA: TGTGCCAGCACAGTAACAGGGGGGATTGGGGAGACCCAGTACTTC
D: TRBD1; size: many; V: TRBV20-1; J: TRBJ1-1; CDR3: CSALGQGSTEAFF; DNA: TGCAGTGCGTTGGGACAGGGATCCACTGAAGCTTTCTTT
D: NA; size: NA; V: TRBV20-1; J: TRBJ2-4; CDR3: CSARTEVQYF; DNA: TGCAGTGCTAGAACAGAGGTTCAGTACTTC
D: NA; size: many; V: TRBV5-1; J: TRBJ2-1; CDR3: CASSADGGSYNEQFF; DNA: TGCGCCAGCAGCGCCGACGGAGGTTCCTACAATGAGCAGTTCTTC
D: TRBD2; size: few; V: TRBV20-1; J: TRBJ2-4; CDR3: CSAPGLAGITKNIQYF; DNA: TGCAGTGCTCCGGGACTAGCGGGGATAACCAAAAACATTCAGTACTTC
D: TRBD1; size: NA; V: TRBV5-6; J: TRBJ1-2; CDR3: CASSFGQENYGYTF; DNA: TGTGCCAGCAGCTTCGGACAGGAAAACTATGGCTACACCTTC
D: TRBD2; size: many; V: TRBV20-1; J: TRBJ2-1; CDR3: CSARPGGRGNEQFF; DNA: TGCAGTGCTAGACCCGGCGGGAGGGGCAATGAGCAGTTCTTC
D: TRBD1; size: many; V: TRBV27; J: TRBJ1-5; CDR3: CASSPYTGQGPQPQHF; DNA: TGTGCCAGCAGTCCATACACGGGACAGGGCCCTCAGCCCCAGCATTTT
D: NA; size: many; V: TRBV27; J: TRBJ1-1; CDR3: CASSFIVNTEAFF; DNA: TGTGCCAGCAGTTTCATCGTTAACACTGAAGCTTTCTTT
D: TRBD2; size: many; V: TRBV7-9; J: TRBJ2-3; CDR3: CASSLARASGTDTQYF; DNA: TGTGCCAGCAGCTTAGCGCGAGCTAGCGGAACAGATACGCAGTATTTT
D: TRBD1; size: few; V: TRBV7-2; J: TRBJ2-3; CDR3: CASSLSTGIADTQYF; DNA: TGTGCCAGCAGCCTATCGACAGGGATCGCAGATACGCAGTATTTT
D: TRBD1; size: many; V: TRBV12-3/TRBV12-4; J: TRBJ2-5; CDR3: CASTGTGGETQYF; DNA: TGTGCCAGCACTGGGACAGGGGGCGAGACCCAGTACTTC
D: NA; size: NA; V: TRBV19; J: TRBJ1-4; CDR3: CASKGEKLFF; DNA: TGTGCCAGCAAGGGGGAAAAACTGTTTTTT
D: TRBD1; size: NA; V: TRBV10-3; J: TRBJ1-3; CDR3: CAISDLFQGGRLENTIYF; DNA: TGTGCCATCAGTGACCTTTTCCAAGGGGGCCGCCTTGAAAACACCATATATTTT
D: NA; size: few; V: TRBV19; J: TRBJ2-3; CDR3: CASTSEFGSTQYF; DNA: TGTGCCAGTACATCCGAATTTGGATCTACGCAGTATTTT
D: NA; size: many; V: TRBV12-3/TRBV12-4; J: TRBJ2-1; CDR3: CASSFGANSYNEQFF; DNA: TGTGCCAGCAGTTTTGGGGCCAACAGCTACAATGAGCAGTTCTTC
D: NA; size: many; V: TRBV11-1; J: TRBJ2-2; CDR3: CASSLAATGGELFF; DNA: TGTGCCAGCAGCTTAGCCGCAACAGGTGGGGAGCTGTTTTTT
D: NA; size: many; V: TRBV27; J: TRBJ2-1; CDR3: CASSSGVVNEQFF; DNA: TGTGCCAGCAGTTCCGGAGTCGTTAATGAGCAGTTCTTC
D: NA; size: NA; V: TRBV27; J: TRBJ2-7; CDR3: CAIRNRLYEQYF; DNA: TGTGCCATCAGAAACCGCCTCTACGAGCAGTACTTC
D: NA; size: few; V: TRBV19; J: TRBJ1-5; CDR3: CASSIGSPWGNQPQHF; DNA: TGTGCCAGTAGTATTGGCTCCCCTTGGGGTAATCAGCCCCAGCATTTT
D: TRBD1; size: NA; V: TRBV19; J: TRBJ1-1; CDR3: CASSIDPGTANTEAFF; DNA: TGTGCCAGTAGTATAGATCCCGGGACAGCGAACACTGAAGCTTTCTTT
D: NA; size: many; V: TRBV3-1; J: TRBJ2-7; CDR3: CASSQGRSYEQYF; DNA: TGTGCCAGCAGCCAAGGGCGGAGCTACGAGCAGTACTTC
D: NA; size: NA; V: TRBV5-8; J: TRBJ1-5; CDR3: CASSLGPGNQPQHF; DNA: TGTGCCAGCAGCTTGGGGCCGGGAAATCAGCCCCAGCATTTT
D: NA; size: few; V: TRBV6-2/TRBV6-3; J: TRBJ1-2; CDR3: CASSYYSAGKMGYTF; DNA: TGTGCCAGCAGTTACTATTCGGCAGGGAAGATGGGCTACACCTTC
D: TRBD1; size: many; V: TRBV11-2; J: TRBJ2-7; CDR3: CASSPRWTGVSYEQYF; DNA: TGTGCCAGCAGCCCACGCTGGACAGGGGTCTCCTACGAGCAGTACTTC
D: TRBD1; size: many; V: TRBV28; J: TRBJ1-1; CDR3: CASRQNPGTGDTEAFF; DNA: TGTGCCAGCAGGCAGAACCCCGGGACAGGGGACACTGAAGCTTTCTTT
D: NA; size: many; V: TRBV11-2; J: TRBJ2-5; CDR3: CASSLEGGRRETQYF; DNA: TGTGCCAGCAGCTTAGAAGGGGGGCGCAGGGAGACCCAGTACTTC
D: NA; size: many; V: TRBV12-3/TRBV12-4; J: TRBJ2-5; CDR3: CASSTTYQETQYF; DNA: TGTGCCAGCAGCACAACGTACCAAGAGACCCAGTACTTC
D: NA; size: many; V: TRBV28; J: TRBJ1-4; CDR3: CASSFLGGEKLFF; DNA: TGTGCCAGCAGTTTCTTAGGTGGAGAAAAACTGTTTTTT
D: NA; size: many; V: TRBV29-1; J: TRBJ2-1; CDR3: CSVQDEASYNEQFF; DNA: TGCAGCGTCCAGGACGAGGCCTCCTACAATGAGCAGTTCTTC
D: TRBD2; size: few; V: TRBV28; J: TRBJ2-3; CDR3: CASSFGLAGLSDTQYF; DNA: TGTGCCAGCAGTTTTGGACTAGCGGGGCTATCAGATACGCAGTATTTT
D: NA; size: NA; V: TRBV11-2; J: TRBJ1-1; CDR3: CASTQTPPIFFPTMNTEAFF; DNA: TGTGCCAGCACCCAAACCCCCCCGATATTTTTCCCCACTATGAACACTGAAGCTTTCTTT
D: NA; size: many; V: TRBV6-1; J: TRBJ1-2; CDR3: CASSEANRARYYGYTF; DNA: TGTGCCAGCAGTGAAGCGAACAGGGCTAGATACTATGGCTACACCTTC
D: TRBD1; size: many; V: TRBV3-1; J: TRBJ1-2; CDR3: CASSQSHRGRPYGYTF; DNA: TGTGCCAGCAGCCAATCGCACAGGGGGCGACCCTATGGCTACACCTTC
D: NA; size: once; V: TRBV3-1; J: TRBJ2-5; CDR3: CASSLRNSGLETQYF; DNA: TGTGCCAGCAGCTTAAGGAATAGCGGTTTGGAGACCCAGTACTTC
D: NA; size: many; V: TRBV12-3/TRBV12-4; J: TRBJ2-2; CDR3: CAVPPSATGELFF; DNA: TGTGCCGTCCCGCCTAGCGCTACCGGGGAGCTGTTTTTT
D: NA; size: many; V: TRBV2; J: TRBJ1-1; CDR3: CASSDLGPTFF; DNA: TGTGCCAGCAGTGATCTGGGCCCTACTTTCTTT
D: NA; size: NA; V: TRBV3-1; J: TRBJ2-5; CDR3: CASSQSTSWETQYF; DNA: TGTGCCAGCAGCCAATCGACTAGTTGGGAGACCCAGTACTTC
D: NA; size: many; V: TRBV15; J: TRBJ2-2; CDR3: CATSRVENTGELFF; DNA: TGTGCCACCAGCAGAGTGGAGAACACCGGGGAGCTGTTTTTT
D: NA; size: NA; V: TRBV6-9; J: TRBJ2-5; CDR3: CASSYLSRNQETQYF; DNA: TGTGCCAGCAGTTACTTGTCCAGGAACCAAGAGACCCAGTACTTC
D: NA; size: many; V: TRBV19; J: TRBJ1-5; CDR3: CASSTMGRTGDSNQPQHF; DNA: TGTGCCAGTAGTACTATGGGGAGGACGGGTGATAGCAATCAGCCCCAGCATTTT
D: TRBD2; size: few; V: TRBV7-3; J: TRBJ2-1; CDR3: CASSTSGASYNEQFF; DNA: TGTGCCAGCAGCACTAGCGGAGCCTCCTACAATGAGCAGTTCTTC
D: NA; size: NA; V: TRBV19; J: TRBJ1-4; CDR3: CASSTSFTNEKLFF; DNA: TGTGCCAGTAGTACAAGTTTCACTAATGAAAAACTGTTTTTT
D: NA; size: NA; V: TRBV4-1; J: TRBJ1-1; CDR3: CASSIDGTNTEAFF; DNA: TGCGCCAGCAGCATCGACGGAACCAACACTGAAGCTTTCTTT
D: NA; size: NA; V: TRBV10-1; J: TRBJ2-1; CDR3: CASSERPGGDEQFF; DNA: TGCGCCAGCAGTGAGCGACCGGGTGGGGATGAGCAGTTCTTC